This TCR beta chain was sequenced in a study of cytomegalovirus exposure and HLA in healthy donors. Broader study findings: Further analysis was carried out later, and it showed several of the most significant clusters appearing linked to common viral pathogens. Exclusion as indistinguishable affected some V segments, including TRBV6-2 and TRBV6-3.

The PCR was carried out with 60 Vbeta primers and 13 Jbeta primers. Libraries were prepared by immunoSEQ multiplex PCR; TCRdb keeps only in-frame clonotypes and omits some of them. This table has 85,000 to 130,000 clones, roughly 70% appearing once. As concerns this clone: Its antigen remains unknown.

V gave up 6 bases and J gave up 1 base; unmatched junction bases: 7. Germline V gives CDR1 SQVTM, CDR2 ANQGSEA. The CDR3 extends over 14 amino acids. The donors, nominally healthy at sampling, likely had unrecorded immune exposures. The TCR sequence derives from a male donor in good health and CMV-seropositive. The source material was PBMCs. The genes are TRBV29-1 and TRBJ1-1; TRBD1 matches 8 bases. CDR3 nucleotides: TGCAGCGTCCACAGGGGGTGGGAGAACACTGAAGCTTTCTTT. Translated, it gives CSVHRGWENTEAFF. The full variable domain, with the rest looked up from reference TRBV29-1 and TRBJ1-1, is SAVISQKPSRDICQRGTSLTIQCQVDSQVTMMFWYRQQPGQSLTLIATANQGSEATYESGFVIDKFPISRPNLTFSTLTVSNMSPEDSSIYLCSVHRGWENTEAFFGQGTRLTVV.